A selection of T cell receptor beta chains follows, all from one sample in a study of vaccination effects on CD4 cells after COVID-19. These receptors are not linked to any known antigen. Some clones are missing from TCRdb's copy, which holds only in-frame ones; the method was immunoSEQ multiplex PCR. The top ten clones hold roughly 33% of a sample with approximately 40,000 clones, roughly 73% of them seen once. The source material was CD4+ T cells from PBMCs cultured with a peptide pool, sampled before COVID-19 vaccination. The receptor source for this set is a human donor who had a prior SARS-CoV-2 infection. CDR3s include the opening cysteine and the closing phenylalanine or tryptophan. Fields, in order: D gene, V gene, J gene, clone size, CDR3 protein, CDR3 DNA. The D gene is left open where the match is weak. Where a row states a size, it is once, few, many or the class of an expanded clone; other rows omit it.

D: NA; V: TRBV6-5; J: TRBJ1-6; size: NA; CDR3: CASSLRGIYNSPLHF; DNA: TGTGCCAGCAGTCTCCGGGGCATCTATAATTCACCCCTCCACTTT
D: TRBD2; V: TRBV2; J: TRBJ2-3; size: NA; CDR3: CASSWASGGSAYF; DNA: TGTGCCAGCAGCTGGGCCAGCGGGGGTTCCGCGTATTTT
D: TRBD1; V: TRBV27; J: TRBJ1-2; size: NA; CDR3: CASSLVWDRGVEGYTF; DNA: TGTGCCAGCAGTTTAGTTTGGGACAGGGGAGTCGAGGGCTACACCTTC
D: TRBD1; V: TRBV19; J: TRBJ1-2; size: NA; CDR3: CASSGSGGAYGYTF; DNA: TGTGCCAGTAGTGGGTCAGGGGGGGCCTATGGCTACACCTTC
D: NA; V: TRBV19; J: TRBJ2-2; size: NA; CDR3: CASSILLNTGELFF; DNA: TGTGCCAGTAGTATTTTACTCAACACCGGGGAGCTGTTTTTT
D: TRBD2; V: TRBV2; J: TRBJ2-1; size: NA; CDR3: CASRGTGTSRYNEQFF; DNA: TGTGCCAGCAGGGGTACCGGGACTAGCCGATACAATGAGCAGTTCTTC
D: TRBD1; V: TRBV5-1; J: TRBJ2-7; size: NA; CDR3: CASSPDRGSTEQYF; DNA: TGCGCCAGCAGCCCGGACAGGGGATCTACCGAGCAGTACTTC
D: NA; V: TRBV5-6; J: TRBJ2-3; size: NA; CDR3: CASSSSRTGRWTDTQYF; DNA: TGTGCCAGCAGCTCCTCTCGTACAGGGCGTTGGACAGATACGCAGTATTTT
D: NA; V: TRBV12-3/TRBV12-4; J: TRBJ2-5; size: NA; CDR3: CASSLLETQYF; DNA: TGTGCCAGCAGTTTACTCGAGACCCAGTACTTC
D: NA; V: TRBV7-9; J: TRBJ2-7; size: NA; CDR3: CASSFQSDGQYF; DNA: TGTGCCAGCAGCTTCCAATCGGATGGGCAGTACTTC
D: TRBD1; V: TRBV6-5; J: TRBJ2-3; size: few; CDR3: CASILQGGTDTQYF; DNA: TGTGCCAGCATCTTGCAGGGGGGCACAGATACGCAGTATTTT
D: NA; V: TRBV7-2; J: TRBJ1-5; size: NA; CDR3: CASSLGQNQPQHF; DNA: TGTGCCAGCAGCCTAGGACAGAATCAGCCCCAGCATTTT
D: NA; V: TRBV10-3; J: TRBJ2-7; size: NA; CDR3: CAISEFRYEQYF; DNA: TGTGCCATCAGTGAGTTCCGCTACGAGCAGTACTTC
D: NA; V: TRBV18; J: TRBJ1-6; size: NA; CDR3: CASSRGDRSPLHF; DNA: TGTGCCAGCTCACGGGGGGACCGTTCACCCCTCCACTTT
D: TRBD1; V: TRBV5-4; J: TRBJ2-7; size: NA; CDR3: CASSSGTGGFNEQYF; DNA: TGTGCCAGCAGTTCCGGGACAGGGGGCTTTAACGAGCAGTACTTC
D: NA; V: TRBV12-5; J: TRBJ2-1; size: NA; CDR3: CASGGRLVSYNEQFF; DNA: TGTGCTAGTGGGGGCCGACTTGTCTCCTACAATGAGCAGTTCTTC
D: TRBD1; V: TRBV6-5; J: TRBJ1-1; size: NA; CDR3: CASSYYWTGGNTEAFF; DNA: TGTGCCAGCAGTTACTATTGGACAGGGGGGAACACTGAAGCTTTCTTT
D: NA; V: TRBV10-3; J: TRBJ1-3; size: NA; CDR3: CAISESDTSGNTIYF; DNA: TGTGCCATCAGTGAGTCAGACACCTCTGGAAACACCATATATTTT
D: TRBD2; V: TRBV19; J: TRBJ2-7; size: NA; CDR3: CASSPGLAGANYEQYF; DNA: TGTGCCAGTAGTCCGGGACTAGCGGGGGCGAACTACGAGCAGTACTTC
D: TRBD1; V: TRBV5-8; J: TRBJ2-3; size: NA; CDR3: CASSLGMTGSSDTQYF; DNA: TGTGCCAGCAGCTTGGGGATGACAGGGTCATCAGATACGCAGTATTTT
D: TRBD2; V: TRBV11-3; J: TRBJ2-7; size: NA; CDR3: CASSRGGGFGEQYF; DNA: TGTGCCAGCAGCCGGGGGGGAGGCTTTGGGGAGCAGTACTTC
D: TRBD1; V: TRBV30; J: TRBJ1-2; size: NA; CDR3: CAWSRGQGYGYTF; DNA: TGTGCCTGGAGTCGTGGACAGGGCTATGGCTACACCTTC
D: TRBD1; V: TRBV4-2; J: TRBJ1-2; size: NA; CDR3: CASSQDHTRTGTSYGYTF; DNA: TGTGCCAGCAGCCAAGATCACACCCGGACAGGGACTAGCTATGGCTACACCTTC
D: TRBD2; V: TRBV5-4; J: TRBJ2-2; size: NA; CDR3: CASSRDPTGGSAGELFF; DNA: TGTGCCAGCAGCCGCGATCCTACGGGCGGGAGTGCCGGGGAGCTGTTTTTT
D: TRBD1; V: TRBV9; J: TRBJ1-2; size: NA; CDR3: CASSAPSGQALVYYGYTF; DNA: TGTGCCAGCAGCGCCCCCTCGGGACAGGCCTTGGTCTACTATGGCTACACCTTC
D: NA; V: TRBV3-1/TRBV3-2; J: TRBJ1-3; size: few; CDR3: CASSQDPNSFSGNTIYF; DNA: TGTGCCAGCAGCCAAGATCCCAACAGCTTCTCTGGAAACACCATATATTTT
D: TRBD2; V: TRBV5-1; J: TRBJ2-7; size: NA; CDR3: CASRQDPSGFYEQYF; DNA: TGCGCCAGCCGACAGGACCCTAGCGGGTTTTACGAGCAGTACTTC
D: TRBD1; V: TRBV7-9; J: TRBJ1-4; size: NA; CDR3: CASSPPGQLNEKLFF; DNA: TGTGCCAGCAGCCCCCCGGGACAGCTTAATGAAAAACTGTTTTTT
D: NA; V: TRBV19; J: TRBJ2-2; size: NA; CDR3: CASSMSQGSDSNTGELFF; DNA: TGTGCCAGTAGTATGTCTCAGGGTTCGGACTCGAACACCGGGGAGCTGTTTTTT
D: NA; V: TRBV4-1; J: TRBJ1-5; size: NA; CDR3: CASSQLQGGNQPQHF; DNA: TGCGCCAGCAGCCAACTACAGGGTGGCAATCAGCCCCAGCATTTT
D: NA; V: TRBV20-1; J: TRBJ2-5; size: few; CDR3: CSASPLRDIETQYF; DNA: TGCAGTGCTAGTCCGCTCCGGGATATTGAGACCCAGTACTTC
D: NA; V: TRBV6-5; J: TRBJ1-5; size: NA; CDR3: CASSYRSNQPQHF; DNA: TGTGCCAGCAGTTACCGCAGCAATCAGCCCCAGCATTTT
D: NA; V: TRBV20-1; J: TRBJ2-7; size: NA; CDR3: CSASGQGGDEQYF; DNA: TGCAGTGCTAGTGGGCAGGGAGGCGACGAGCAGTACTTC
D: NA; V: TRBV29-1; J: TRBJ2-5; size: NA; CDR3: CSVVRTGTKETQYF; DNA: TGCAGCGTGGTTCGGACGGGCACTAAAGAGACCCAGTACTTC
D: NA; V: TRBV11-3; J: TRBJ2-2; size: NA; CDR3: CASSLIGPRELFF; DNA: TGTGCCAGCAGCTTAATCGGGCCGAGGGAGCTGTTTTTT
D: NA; V: TRBV12-3/TRBV12-4; J: TRBJ2-1; size: NA; CDR3: CASSQRFPNEQFF; DNA: TGTGCCAGCAGTCAGAGGTTCCCAAATGAGCAGTTCTTC
D: NA; V: TRBV30; J: TRBJ1-2; size: NA; CDR3: CAWSAPTGTLNYGYTF; DNA: TGTGCCTGGAGTGCCCCCACAGGAACCCTTAACTATGGCTACACCTTC
D: NA; V: TRBV6-5; J: TRBJ1-1; size: NA; CDR3: CASSYEGTNEAFF; DNA: TGTGCCAGCAGTTACGAAGGTACGAATGAAGCTTTCTTT
D: NA; V: TRBV18; J: TRBJ2-7; size: NA; CDR3: CASSPLGLSGEQYF; DNA: TGTGCCAGCTCACCACTGGGGCTGTCAGGCGAGCAGTACTTC
D: NA; V: TRBV6-5; J: TRBJ1-1; size: few; CDR3: CASRAGPYNTEAFF; DNA: TGTGCCAGCAGGGCAGGACCCTACAACACTGAAGCTTTCTTT
D: TRBD1; V: TRBV7-9; J: TRBJ2-3; size: NA; CDR3: CASRPQGYDTQYF; DNA: TGTGCCAGCAGACCACAGGGGTACGATACGCAGTATTTT
D: NA; V: TRBV2; J: TRBJ2-5; size: once; CDR3: CASSAQSAATQYF; DNA: TGTGCCAGCAGTGCCCAATCGGCAGCGACCCAGTACTTC
D: NA; V: TRBV10-3; J: TRBJ1-1; size: NA; CDR3: CAISGFPGIEAFF; DNA: TGTGCCATCAGCGGTTTTCCTGGGATTGAAGCTTTCTTT
D: TRBD1; V: TRBV19; J: TRBJ1-1; size: NA; CDR3: CASSMIGQGNTEAFF; DNA: TGTGCCAGTAGTATGATAGGACAGGGGAACACTGAAGCTTTCTTT
D: NA; V: TRBV4-2; J: TRBJ2-3; size: few; CDR3: CASSQDYSVAGGNTQYF; DNA: TGTGCCAGCAGCCAAGATTACAGCGTGGCAGGGGGGAATACGCAGTATTTT
D: NA; V: TRBV7-8; J: TRBJ2-3; size: NA; CDR3: CASSLEGRGDTQYF; DNA: TGTGCCAGCAGCTTAGAAGGACGCGGAGATACGCAGTATTTT
D: NA; V: TRBV24-1; J: TRBJ2-2; size: NA; CDR3: CATSDPGFRSGELFF; DNA: TGTGCCACCAGTGACCCTGGATTCCGATCCGGGGAGCTGTTTTTT
D: TRBD1; V: TRBV11-3; J: TRBJ1-2; size: NA; CDR3: CASSDRVAYGYTF; DNA: TGTGCCAGCAGCGACAGGGTAGCCTATGGCTACACCTTC
D: TRBD1; V: TRBV27; J: TRBJ1-2; size: NA; CDR3: CASSLYRGANYGYTF; DNA: TGTGCCAGCAGTTTATACAGGGGGGCGAACTATGGCTACACCTTC
D: TRBD2; V: TRBV6-5; J: TRBJ2-3; size: NA; CDR3: CASSQLAGEEDTQYF; DNA: TGTGCCAGCAGTCAACTAGCGGGGGAGGAAGATACGCAGTATTTT
D: TRBD1; V: TRBV2; J: TRBJ2-7; size: NA; CDR3: CASRPPGTATYEQYF; DNA: TGTGCCAGCAGGCCGCCCGGGACAGCAACCTACGAGCAGTACTTC
D: NA; V: TRBV30; J: TRBJ1-6; size: once; CDR3: CAWSSGGLMNSPLHF; DNA: TGTGCCTGGAGCTCGGGTGGACTGATGAATTCACCCCTCCACTTT
D: NA; V: TRBV6-6; J: TRBJ2-1; size: NA; CDR3: CASRPSLAASYNEQFF; DNA: TGTGCCAGCAGACCTTCCTTAGCGGCCTCCTACAATGAGCAGTTCTTC
D: NA; V: TRBV4-3; J: TRBJ1-5; size: few; CDR3: CASSQEPSQPQHF; DNA: TGCGCCAGCAGCCAAGAGCCCTCTCAGCCCCAGCATTTT
D: TRBD1; V: TRBV15; J: TRBJ2-7; size: NA; CDR3: CATSRGVQGAYEQYF; DNA: TGTGCCACCAGCAGAGGGGTGCAGGGGGCCTACGAGCAGTACTTC
D: TRBD1; V: TRBV5-1; J: TRBJ1-1; size: once; CDR3: CASSPDRVDTEAFF; DNA: TGCGCCAGCAGCCCGGACAGGGTGGACACTGAAGCTTTCTTT
D: NA; V: TRBV2; J: TRBJ1-5; size: NA; CDR3: CASSPSTPGDQPQHF; DNA: TGTGCCAGCAGTCCATCGACCCCCGGGGATCAGCCCCAGCATTTT
D: TRBD2; V: TRBV2; J: TRBJ2-7; size: NA; CDR3: CASSEAGGLAGGEQYF; DNA: TGTGCCAGCAGTGAAGCCGGGGGACTAGCGGGGGGCGAGCAGTACTTC
D: NA; V: TRBV7-3; J: TRBJ2-3; size: few; CDR3: CASSLMGPTDTQYF; DNA: TGTGCCAGCAGCTTAATGGGGCCTACAGATACGCAGTATTTT
D: NA; V: TRBV2; J: TRBJ2-2; size: NA; CDR3: CASKGSVGYTGELFF; DNA: TGTGCCAGCAAAGGGTCGGTCGGCTACACCGGGGAGCTGTTTTTT